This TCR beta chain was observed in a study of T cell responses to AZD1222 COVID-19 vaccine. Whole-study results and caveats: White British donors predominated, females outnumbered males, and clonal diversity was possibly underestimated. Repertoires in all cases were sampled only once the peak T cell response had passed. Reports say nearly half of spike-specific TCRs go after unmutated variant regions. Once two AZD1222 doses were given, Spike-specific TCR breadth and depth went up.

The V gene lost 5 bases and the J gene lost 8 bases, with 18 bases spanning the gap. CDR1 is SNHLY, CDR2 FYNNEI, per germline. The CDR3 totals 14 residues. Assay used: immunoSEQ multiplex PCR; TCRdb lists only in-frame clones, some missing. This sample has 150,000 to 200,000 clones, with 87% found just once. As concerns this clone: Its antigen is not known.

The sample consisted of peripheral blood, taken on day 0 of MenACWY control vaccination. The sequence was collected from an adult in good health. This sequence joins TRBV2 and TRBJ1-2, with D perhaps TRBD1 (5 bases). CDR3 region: CASSTRGRRIGYTF. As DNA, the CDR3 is TGTGCCAGCAGTACTCGGGGGAGACGAATCGGCTACACCTTC.